This TCR beta chain was sequenced during a study of cytomegalovirus exposure and HLA in healthy donors. Study outcomes and limitations: TCR beta chains numbering under 200 were designated cytomegalovirus-associated. Reported results showed that the classifier diagnosed cytomegalovirus status with high specificity and sensitivity. Testing in vitro showed three CMV-associated chains specific for CMV antigens.

V shed 3 bases and J 4 bases; nucleotides not matched to a gene: 17. The germline V gene has CDR1 MNHNS and CDR2 SASEGT. This CDR3 is built from 20 residues. TCRdb's copy holds only in-frame clones and misses some; the assay was immunoSEQ multiplex PCR. The profile shows 80,000 to 100,000 clones, roughly 84% of them singletons. Note on this clone: No antigen is known for it.

The donors were part of the approximately 130-subject validation cohort, which stood apart from the approximately 640-subject first cohort. The rearrangement links TRBV6-1 to TRBJ2-6; 8 nucleotides line up with TRBD1. The specimen was PBMCs. This receptor was taken from a man aged 18 to 29 in good health and CMV-seropositive. In DNA, the CDR3 is TGTGCCAGCAGTGAGGTATTCCCCCGGGACAGGCGCCTCGGGGCCAACGTCCTGACTTTC. It codes for CASSEVFPRDRRLGANVLTF.